Each of the 15 T cell receptor beta chains below was sequenced from the same sample in a study of blood T cell repertoires in COVID-19. Using immunoSEQ multiplex PCR, the repertoire was profiled, and TCRdb retains in-frame clones only, with some absent. The sample includes approximately 100,000 clones, roughly 90% seen only once; the top ten take about 19%. Sequencing was carried out using peripheral blood. These receptors were obtained from a human donor with acute or convalescent COVID-19. The donor label of this sample is uncertain.

The chain has TRBV5-6 and TRBJ1-2; 8 nucleotides line up with TRBD1. V was clipped by 4 bases and J by 7 bases; unmatched bases: 3. Germline lookup yields CDR1 SGHDT and CDR2 YYEEEE. There are 12 residues in the CDR3. CDR3 DNA: TGTGCCAGCAGCACGGACAGGGCTGGCTACACCTTC. Protein sequence: CASSTDRAGYTF.

This clone appeared once. The genes are TRBV23-1 and TRBJ2-7; no definite D call. TRBV23-1 is treated as an ORF (open reading frame) with a function not yet certain. Trimming shortened V by 6 bases and J by 2 bases, and 14 bases separated the two germline ends. The CDR3 totals 14 residues. As DNA, the CDR3 is TGCGCCAGCAGCCAACCTGACAAAGCCTACGAGCAGTACTTC. Translation: CASSQPDKAYEQYF.

The V gene is TRBV5-1, the J gene TRBJ2-3, with D maybe TRBD2 (6 bases). Looked up from germline, CDR1 is SGHRS and CDR2 is YFSETQ. The V end was cut by 4 bases, the J end by 4 bases, with 16 bases between. There are 15 residues in the CDR3. The CDR3 sequence is CASSLAGRNADTQYF. CDR3 nucleotide sequence: TGCGCCAGCAGCCTCGCGGGGAGAAATGCAGATACGCAGTATTTT.

The chain couples TRBV6-6 to TRBJ1-1; 8 nucleotides match TRBD1. Trimming at V came to 2 bases and at J to 1 base, leaving 3 bases not matched to a gene. In germline, CDR1 is MNHNY, CDR2 SVGAGI (reference sequence). The CDR3 length is 15 residues. CDR3 residues: CASSYQGQANTEAFF. CDR3 nucleotide sequence: TGTGCCAGCAGTTACCAGGGACAGGCGAACACTGAAGCTTTCTTT.

V and J are TRBV7-9 and TRBJ1-4; perhaps TRBD1 as D (6 bases). V was trimmed by 6 bases and J by 3 bases, leaving 14 bases between them. The CDR3 sequence is 15 residues long. Germline CDR1 is SEHNR and CDR2 is FQNEAQ (reference sequence). Written as DNA, the CDR3 is TGTGCCAGCAGTCTCGGGGGGCGGTCTAATGAAAAACTGTTTTTT. It is translated as CASSLGGRSNEKLFF.

This clone is a singleton in its sample. V usage is TRBV19 and J usage is TRBJ1-2; D remains unclear. This CDR3 is built from 15 residues. The V end lost 7 bases, the J end lost 4 bases, and 19 bases lay between the germline ends. Germline V gives CDR1 LNHDA, CDR2 SQIVND (reference sequence). CDR3 nucleotide sequence: TGTGCCAGTACCAATCTTCTCCCAGGAATCTATGGCTACACCTTC. As protein: CASTNLLPGIYGYTF.

This CDR3 reads CATSREVPGEPPYEQYF. The CDR3 DNA is TGTGCCACCAGCAGAGAGGTACCGGGAGAACCTCCCTACGAGCAGTACTTC. The V and J genes are TRBV15 and TRBJ2-7, with D possibly matching TRBD2 (6 bases). Germline V CDR1 and CDR2: LNHNV, YYDKDF (reference sequence). V was shortened by 0 bases and J by 2 bases, with 17 bases between the two germline ends. CDR3 size: 17 residues.

The chain recombines TRBV7-2 with TRBJ2-7; 11 bases are a match to TRBD1. This CDR3 is built from 19 residues. CDR1 SGHTA and CDR2 FQGNSA come from the germline V gene. V lost 1 base and J lost 3; bases outside the gene matches: 14. The CDR3 region is CASSLEEWTGGRTVYEQYF. The CDR3 region has the DNA TGTGCCAGCAGCTTAGAGGAATGGACAGGGGGCCGAACGGTCTACGAGCAGTACTTC. The full variable domain, its missing parts supplied by reference TRBV7-2 and TRBJ2-7, is GAGVSQSPSNKVTEKGKDVELRCDPISGHTALYWYRQSLGQGLEFLIYFQGNSAPDKSGLPSDRFSAERTGGSVSTLTIQRTQQEDSAVYLCASSLEEWTGGRTVYEQYFGPGTRLTVT.

The V call is TRBV6-1, the J call TRBJ2-3; 15 nucleotides match TRBD2. After removal of 4 bases from V and 3 bases from J, the junction contained 8 bases not matched to a gene. This CDR3 is built from 18 residues. The germline V gene encodes CDR1 MNHNS and CDR2 SASEGT. Here the CDR3 DNA reads TGTGCCAGCAGTGGTACCTTTGGACTAGCGGGGGGGACAGATACGCAGTATTTT. The encoded protein is CASSGTFGLAGGTDTQYF.

The J gene is TRBJ2-2, the V gene TRBV7-3; possible D gene TRBD1, 6 bases. The CDR3 has 15 residues. V was cut by 0 bases and J by 4 bases, with 9 bases left in between. Germline V gene lookup returns CDR1 SGHTA and CDR2 FQGTGA. The CDR3 coding sequence is TGTGCCAGCAGCTTAACAGGGGGTAGCACCGGGGAGCTGTTTTTT. Translating gives CASSLTGGSTGELFF.

The rearrangement links TRBV19 to TRBJ1-2; 9 nucleotides match TRBD1. The trim removed 5 bases at V and 4 bases at J, leaving 11 bases unmatched. CDR3 length: 16 amino acids. In germline, CDR1 is LNHDA, CDR2 SQIVND (reference sequence). CDR3 residues: CASSFRDRVSPYGYTF. CDR3 nucleotides: TGTGCCAGTAGTTTCCGGGACAGGGTTTCTCCCTATGGCTACACCTTC.

Written as DNA, the CDR3 is TGTGCCAGTAGCAATACAGGGAACACATTAAGAGGTCTGGGCTACACCTTC. Translating it yields CASSNTGNTLRGLGYTF. The rearrangement links TRBV19 to TRBJ1-2, with D possibly being TRBD1 (6 bases). Per germline, CDR1 LNHDA and CDR2 SQIVND (reference sequence). V was clipped by 6 bases and J by 8 bases, with 28 bases between them. The CDR3 is 17 residues long.

The table lists this clone with a count of one. The chain combines TRBV7-7 with TRBJ1-5; maybe TRBD1 (6 bases). V dropped 1 base and J dropped 3 bases, with 13 bases sitting between them. The germline CDR1 and CDR2 sequences are SSHAT and FNYEAQ (reference sequence). The CDR3 sequence is 16 residues long. The CDR3 DNA reads as TGTGCCAGCAGCTTAGTCGCGGGGGCGGTCAATCAGCCCCAGCATTTT. Protein: CASSLVAGAVNQPQHF.

The chain carries TRBV5-4 and TRBJ2-3, with 8 positions matching TRBD2. V gave up 4 bases and J gave up 1 base; unmatched junction bases: 5. This CDR3 is built from 15 residues. Germline lookup yields CDR1 SGHNT and CDR2 YYREEE (reference sequence). For the CDR3, the DNA is TGTGCCAGCAGCCCGGCGGGGGGACGCACAGATACGCAGTATTTT. Translation gives CASSPAGGRTDTQYF. Combining the CDR3 with reference TRBV5-4 and TRBJ2-3 gives the whole variable domain ETGVTQSPTHLIKTRGQQVTLRCSSQSGHNTVSWYQQALGQGPQFIFQYYREEENGRGNFPPRFSGLQFPNYSSELNVNALELDDSALYLCASSPAGGRTDTQYFGPGTRLTVL.

The chain links TRBV4-1 to TRBJ2-2; possible D gene TRBD1, 5 bases. The CDR3 loop spans 16 amino acids. The ends were cut back, 3 bases at V and 6 bases at J, with 17 bases in the middle. Germline V gene lookup returns CDR1 MGHRA and CDR2 YSYEKL. The CDR3 sequence: CASSQNGQGVPGELFF. The CDR3 DNA sequence: TGCGCCAGCAGCCAGAATGGGCAGGGTGTCCCCGGGGAGCTGTTTTTT.